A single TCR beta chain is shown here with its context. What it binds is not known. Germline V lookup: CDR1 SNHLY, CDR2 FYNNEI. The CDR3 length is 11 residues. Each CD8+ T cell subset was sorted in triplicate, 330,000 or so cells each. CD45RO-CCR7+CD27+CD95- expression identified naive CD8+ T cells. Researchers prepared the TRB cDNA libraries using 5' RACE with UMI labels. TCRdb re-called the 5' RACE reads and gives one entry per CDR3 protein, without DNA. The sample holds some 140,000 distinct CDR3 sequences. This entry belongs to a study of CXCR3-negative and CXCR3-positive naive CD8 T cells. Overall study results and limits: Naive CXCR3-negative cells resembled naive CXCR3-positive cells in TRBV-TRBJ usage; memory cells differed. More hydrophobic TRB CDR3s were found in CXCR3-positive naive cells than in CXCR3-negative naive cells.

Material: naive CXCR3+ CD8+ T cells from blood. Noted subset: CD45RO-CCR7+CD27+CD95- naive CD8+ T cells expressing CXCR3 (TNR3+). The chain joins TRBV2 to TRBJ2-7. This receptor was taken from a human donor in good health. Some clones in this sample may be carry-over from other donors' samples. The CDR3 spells CASLRSYEQYF.